Listed here is a single TCR beta chain. The assay was immunoSEQ multiplex PCR, and TCRdb's table has in-frame clones only and misses some. The sample has under 150,000 clones, more than 80% seen once; the top ten hold roughly 3.3%. The sample belongs to a study of identifying expanded T cells in peripheral blood. Germline-derived CDR1 and CDR2 are MGHRA and YSYEKL. The CDR3 covers 15 residues. The germline V and J ends were trimmed by 0 bases and 8 bases, with 11 bases remaining between them. The chain recombines TRBV4-1 with TRBJ1-6, with D perhaps matching TRBD1 (5 bases). The receptor was derived from a person aged 18 to 75 in good health. The sequenced sample consisted of blood. CDR3 loop: CASSQDQGMDSPLHF. DNA for the CDR3: TGCGCCAGCAGCCAAGATCAGGGTATGGATTCACCCCTCCACTTT.